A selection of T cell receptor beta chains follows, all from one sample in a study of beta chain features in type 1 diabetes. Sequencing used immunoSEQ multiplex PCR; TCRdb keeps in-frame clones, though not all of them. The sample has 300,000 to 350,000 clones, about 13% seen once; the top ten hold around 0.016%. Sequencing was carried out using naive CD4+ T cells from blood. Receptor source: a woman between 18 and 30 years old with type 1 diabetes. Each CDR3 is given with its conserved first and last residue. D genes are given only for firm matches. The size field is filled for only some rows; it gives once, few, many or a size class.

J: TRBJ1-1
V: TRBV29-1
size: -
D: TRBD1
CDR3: CSSRQGGTEAFF
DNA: TGCAGCTCTAGACAGGGCGGGACTGAAGCTTTCTTT

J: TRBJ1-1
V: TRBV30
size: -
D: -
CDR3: CAWSVLSRNTEAFF
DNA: TGTGCCTGGAGTGTACTGTCAAGGAACACTGAAGCTTTCTTT

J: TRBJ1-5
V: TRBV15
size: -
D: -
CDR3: CATSRRGMSGQPQHF
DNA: TGTGCCACCAGCCGTAGAGGGATGTCAGGTCAGCCCCAGCATTTT

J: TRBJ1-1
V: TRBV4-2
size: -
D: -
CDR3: CASTENGVSRGTEAFF
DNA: TGTGCCAGCACGGAAAACGGGGTCTCCAGGGGCACTGAAGCTTTCTTT

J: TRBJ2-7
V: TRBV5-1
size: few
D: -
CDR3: CASSISVPAYEQYF
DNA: TGCGCCAGCAGCATTAGCGTACCAGCCTACGAGCAGTACTTC

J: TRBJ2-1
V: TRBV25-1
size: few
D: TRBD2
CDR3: CASGECWTSGIADEQFF
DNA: TGTGCCAGCGGGGAGTGTTGGACTAGCGGGATAGCGGATGAGCAGTTCTTC

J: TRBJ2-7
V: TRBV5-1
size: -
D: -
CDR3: CASKGHSSYEQYF
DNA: TGCGCCAGCAAGGGGCACAGCTCCTACGAGCAGTACTTC

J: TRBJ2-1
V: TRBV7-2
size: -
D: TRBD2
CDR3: CASSRTSGRDNEQFF
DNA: TGTGCCAGCAGCCGAACTAGCGGGAGGGACAATGAGCAGTTCTTC

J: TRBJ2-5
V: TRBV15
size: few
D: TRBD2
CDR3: CATRLGTSGTAQETQYF
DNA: TGTGCCACCAGGCTCGGGACTAGCGGGACCGCTCAGGAGACCCAGTACTTC

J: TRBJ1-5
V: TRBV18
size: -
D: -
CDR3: CASSPRAGDGNQPQHF
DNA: TGTGCCAGCTCACCTCGAGCAGGGGACGGCAATCAGCCCCAGCATTTT

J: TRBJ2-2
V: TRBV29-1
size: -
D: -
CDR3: CSVGRAGGPGIGELFF
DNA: TGCAGCGTTGGCAGGGCTGGGGGCCCCGGGATCGGGGAGCTGTTTTTT